These T cell receptor beta chains were read from a single sample in a study of blood T cell repertoires in COVID-19. Using immunoSEQ multiplex PCR, the repertoire was profiled, and TCRdb retains in-frame clones only, with some absent. The sample contains approximately 310,000 clones, approximately 85% of which appear only once. The sample was PBMCs or T cells enriched from blood (not recorded which). The receptors derive from a man aged 25-45 years who had recovered from COVID-19. Each CDR3 is given with its conserved first and last residue. The D gene is left open where the match is weak. Size tells how often a clone was seen (once, few, many) or the class of an expanded clone, and some rows leave it out.

D gene	V gene	clone size	J gene	CDR3 protein	CDR3 DNA
NA	TRBV3-1/TRBV3-2	NA	TRBJ1-5	CASSPRPGLRSNQPQHF	TGTGCCAGCAGCCCACGACCGGGACTTCGGAGCAATCAGCCCCAGCATTTT
NA	TRBV3-1/TRBV3-2	few	TRBJ1-3	CASSHLGTGNTIYF	TGTGCCAGCAGCCACCTAGGCACTGGAAACACCATATATTTT
NA	TRBV7-2	NA	TRBJ2-3	CASSAGSRDTQYF	TGTGCCAGCAGCGCGGGGAGCAGGGATACGCAGTATTTT
NA	TRBV7-2	NA	TRBJ1-3	CASSAGAGAESGNTIYF	TGTGCCAGCAGCGCGGGGGCAGGGGCTGAGTCTGGAAACACCATATATTTT
NA	TRBV11-2	NA	TRBJ2-7	CASSFNTQDEQYF	TGTGCCAGCAGCTTCAACACCCAAGACGAGCAGTACTTC
TRBD1	TRBV14	few	TRBJ1-1	CASSQRQGLMNTEAFF	TGTGCCAGCAGCCAGAGACAGGGACTCATGAACACTGAAGCTTTCTTT
TRBD1	TRBV7-2	NA	TRBJ1-1	CASSLSPGGVNTEAFF	TGTGCCAGCAGCTTATCCCCAGGGGGCGTGAACACTGAAGCTTTCTTT
NA	TRBV29-1	NA	TRBJ2-2	CSALGGGGELFF	TGCAGCGCCCTAGGGGGTGGCGGGGAGCTGTTTTTT
NA	TRBV29-1	once	TRBJ1-2	CSVMEGYGYTF	TGCAGCGTTATGGAGGGCTATGGCTACACCTTC
NA	TRBV18	NA	TRBJ1-5	CASSPREGAAAQHF	TGTGCCAGCTCACCACGGGAAGGAGCAGCGGCCCAGCATTTT
TRBD1	TRBV19	NA	TRBJ1-1	CASTATGGITEAFF	TGTGCCAGTACTGCAACAGGGGGCATCACTGAAGCTTTCTTT
NA	TRBV19	NA	TRBJ2-1	CASSIGLQAVNEQFF	TGTGCCAGTAGTATAGGGTTACAGGCCGTAAATGAGCAGTTCTTC
NA	TRBV5-6	NA	TRBJ2-3	CASSFDRLDTQYF	TGTGCCAGCAGCTTTGACAGATTAGATACGCAGTATTTT
TRBD1	TRBV25-1	NA	TRBJ1-1	CASSEYGGQGEAFF	TGTGCCAGCAGTGAATATGGGGGACAGGGAGAAGCTTTCTTT
TRBD2	TRBV10-3	NA	TRBJ2-3	CATRGLAGITDTQYF	TGTGCCACCCGGGGACTAGCGGGGATCACAGATACGCAGTATTTT
NA	TRBV13	NA	TRBJ1-1	CASSPRFEDTEAFF	TGTGCCAGCAGCCCTCGGTTTGAGGACACTGAAGCTTTCTTT
NA	TRBV5-1	NA	TRBJ2-6	CASSGLNSGANVLTF	TGCGCCAGCAGTGGCTTGAACTCTGGGGCCAACGTCCTGACTTTC
NA	TRBV7-3	once	TRBJ2-3	CASSLGHSTDTQYF	TGTGCCAGCAGCTTAGGCCATAGCACAGATACGCAGTATTTT
NA	TRBV6-1	NA	TRBJ2-5	CASSEVYTIKETQYF	TGTGCCAGCAGTGAAGTGTACACCATCAAAGAGACCCAGTACTTC
NA	TRBV30	NA	TRBJ1-1	CAWNRGGNTEAFF	TGTGCCTGGAATCGGGGAGGGAACACTGAAGCTTTCTTT
TRBD1	TRBV9	NA	TRBJ1-3	CASSVIPGGTGNTIYF	TGTGCCAGCAGCGTAATCCCAGGGGGCACTGGAAACACCATATATTTT
NA	TRBV21-1	NA	TRBJ1-2	CASSKALSGMAGYTF	TGTGCCAGCAGCAAAGCGCTTTCGGGGATGGCTGGCTACACCTTC
TRBD1	TRBV10-2	once	TRBJ1-2	CASRPDRVAGYTF	TGCGCCAGCAGACCGGACAGGGTCGCGGGCTACACCTTC
TRBD1	TRBV11-2	NA	TRBJ1-4	CASSLARDRSDMFF	TGTGCCAGCAGCTTAGCCCGGGACAGGTCAGATATGTTTTTT
TRBD1	TRBV6-5	few	TRBJ2-7	CASRSGTVSYEQYF	TGTGCCAGCAGGTCCGGGACAGTTTCCTACGAGCAGTACTTC
TRBD2	TRBV5-1	NA	TRBJ2-1	CASSTSGSSYNEQFF	TGCGCCAGCAGCACCAGCGGGAGCTCCTACAATGAGCAGTTCTTC
NA	TRBV5-4	once	TRBJ2-2	CASSASMARGTTGELFF	TGTGCCAGCAGCGCCTCTATGGCTAGGGGTACCACCGGGGAGCTGTTTTTT
TRBD1	TRBV30	NA	TRBJ1-2	CAWNLGQANYGYTF	TGTGCCTGGAACCTGGGACAGGCTAACTATGGCTACACCTTC
NA	TRBV6-5	NA	TRBJ1-1	CASYKQASVNTEAFF	TGTGCCAGCTATAAACAGGCGTCGGTGAACACTGAAGCTTTCTTT
TRBD1	TRBV6-1	NA	TRBJ1-2	CASSEAAGTGGGYGYTF	TGTGCCAGCAGTGAAGCTGCCGGGACAGGGGGCGGCTATGGCTACACCTTC
NA	TRBV30	NA	TRBJ2-2	CAWGTDRNTGELFF	TGTGCCTGGGGGACTGACAGGAACACCGGGGAGCTGTTTTTT
NA	TRBV27	once	TRBJ1-6	CASSLRETLNSPLHF	TGTGCCAGCAGTTTAAGGGAGACCCTAAATTCACCCCTCCACTTT
TRBD1	TRBV5-1	NA	TRBJ1-2	CASSPWTGLGYGYTF	TGCGCCAGCAGCCCCTGGACAGGGTTGGGGTATGGCTACACCTTC
TRBD2	TRBV2	NA	TRBJ2-3	CASSLRTSGGTDTQYF	TGTGCCAGCAGTCTAAGGACTAGCGGGGGGACAGATACGCAGTATTTT
NA	TRBV9	few	TRBJ1-6	CASSVTTGPDSPLHF	TGTGCCAGCAGCGTAACAACAGGTCCGGACTCACCCCTCCACTTT
TRBD1	TRBV28	NA	TRBJ2-3	CAIGTGGATDTQYF	TGTGCCATAGGGACAGGGGGCGCCACAGATACGCAGTATTTT
TRBD1	TRBV10-3	NA	TRBJ2-2	CARRTGNTGELFF	TGTGCCAGACGGACAGGGAACACCGGGGAGCTGTTTTTT
NA	TRBV29-1	NA	TRBJ2-7	CSVTSPTGDYEQYF	TGCAGCGTCACCTCACCCACCGGGGACTACGAGCAGTACTTC
NA	TRBV20-1	NA	TRBJ2-3	CSARSLNTQYF	TGCAGTGCTAGATCGCTAAATACGCAGTATTTT
TRBD1	TRBV5-5	NA	TRBJ2-7	CASSFYRGLYGEQYF	TGTGCCAGCAGCTTTTACAGGGGGCTTTACGGCGAGCAGTACTTC
TRBD2	TRBV3-1/TRBV3-2	once	TRBJ2-1	CASSEGLAVHNEQFF	TGTGCCAGCAGCGAAGGACTAGCGGTTCACAATGAGCAGTTCTTC
TRBD1	TRBV27	NA	TRBJ2-7	CASSPSTGVVSYEQYF	TGTGCCAGCAGTCCCTCGACAGGGGTCGTCTCCTACGAGCAGTACTTC
NA	TRBV28	NA	TRBJ1-2	CASSFSADGYTF	TGTGCCAGCAGTTTTAGTGCTGATGGCTACACCTTC
TRBD1	TRBV7-9	NA	TRBJ2-7	CASSLRDSSYEQYF	TGTGCCAGCAGCTTAAGGGACAGCTCCTACGAGCAGTACTTC
NA	TRBV11-2	NA	TRBJ1-6	CASSEGQGENSPLHF	TGTGCCAGCAGCGAAGGGCAGGGCGAGAATTCACCCCTCCACTTT
NA	TRBV7-2	NA	TRBJ2-3	CASSPFTDTQYF	TGTGCCAGCAGCCCGTTTACAGATACGCAGTATTTT
TRBD1	TRBV5-6	NA	TRBJ1-4	CASQSGGATNEKLFF	TGTGCCTCACAATCAGGGGGCGCGACTAATGAAAAACTGTTTTTT
NA	TRBV29-1	once	TRBJ1-3	CSVDSGFGNTIYF	TGCAGCGTTGATTCCGGGTTTGGAAACACCATATATTTT
NA	TRBV5-1	NA	TRBJ1-3	CASSAGSGNTIYF	TGCGCCAGCAGCGCAGGCTCTGGAAACACCATATATTTT
TRBD1	TRBV10-3	NA	TRBJ1-2	CAIKVQGENYGYTF	TGTGCCATCAAGGTGCAGGGGGAGAACTATGGCTACACCTTC